This TCR beta chain derives from a study of blood T cell repertoires in COVID-19. Here immunoSEQ multiplex PCR was the method, and the copy in TCRdb shows in-frame clones only, minus some. The data hold tens of thousands of clones, with over 75% observed a single time. Trimming removed 0 bases at V and 2 bases at J, with 8 bases between. Germline CDR1 LNHNV, CDR2 YYDKDF (reference sequence). The CDR3 covers 15 residues. This clonotype was sampled from a woman aged 60-75 years with COVID-19, enrolled during active disease. The J gene is TRBJ1-3, the V gene TRBV15; no clear D. The sample comprised peripheral blood. CDR3 loop: CATSRDLGAGNTIYF. The CDR3 region has the DNA TGTGCCACCAGCAGAGATCTCGGGGCTGGAAACACCATATATTTT.